This T cell receptor beta chain was documented in a study of post-analysis software for immune sequencing data. Built from TCR beta cDNA, the libraries had unique molecular identifiers in them. A single record per CDR3 protein comes from TCRdb applying MiXCR to the PCR reads. Counted here are around 770,000 distinct CDR3 sequences, about half occurring once; the ten biggest clones make up roughly 4.9%. Study-wide results and caveats: About five TRBV segments occurring more often in patients than controls included TRBV5-6, TRBV5-1 and TRBV20-1. The study found significantly lower normalized Chao1 diversity in multiple sclerosis patients than in controls.

This clonotype was detected a few times. Its specificity is unknown. Trimming cost V 0 bases and J 5 bases, with 16 bases left between them. Per germline, CDR1 LGHNA and CDR2 YNFKEQ. The CDR3 covers 16 residues. The clonotype comes from a girl between 10 and 17 years old with multiple sclerosis. Sequencing input: blood. This sequence joins TRBV4-2 and TRBJ2-5; D remains ambiguous. CDR3 DNA sequence: TGTGCCAGCAGCCAAGAGTCCAGCCTCGGCGTCGAGACCCAGTACTTC. Translation: CASSQESSLGVETQYF.